At least ten counts were recorded for the clone carrying this T cell receptor (beta chain). Researchers made TCR beta libraries by using iRepertoire HTBI primers and running Arm-PCR on CDR3 regions. TCRdb fed the multiplex PCR reads into MiXCR, producing one record per CDR3 protein. This table holds hundreds of thousands of distinct CDR3 sequences, 22% found once. Indicated time point: persistent/refractory GD, antithyroid drugs over 5 years with positive TRAb. TCR sequences were obtained from RNA taken from PBMCs. The record originates from a study of regulatory T cells in long-lasting Graves disease. The CDR3 covers 16 residues. Deletions cut 5 bases from V and 0 bases from J, with 14 bases between. Germline loops: CDR1 MDHEN, CDR2 SYDVKM.

The chain combines TRBV28 with TRBJ2-4; tentative D call: TRBD1 (6 bases). The sequence came from a female donor with Graves disease. Specimen: peripheral blood mononuclear cells (PBMCs), collected when the disease was refractory, from a patient treated with antithyroid drugs. The CDR3 region is CASSLSGQLAKNIQYF. In nucleotides, the CDR3 is TGTGCCAGCAGTCTCAGCGGACAGCTAGCCAAAAACATTCAGTACTTC.